This T cell receptor beta chain was identified in a study of T cell repertoires in cytomegalovirus infection. Study in general: Through public TCR beta signatures, both CMV infection and matching HLA type were indicated.

From the reads, TCRdb called clonotypes with MiXCR, one entry per CDR3 protein. The table has roughly 320,000 distinct CDR3 sequences, 9.5% seen once; the top ten hold around 4.5%. The germline CDR1 and CDR2 sequences are SGHTA and FQGTGA. This CDR3 has 14 amino acids. Trimming stripped 5 bases from V and 5 bases from J, with 12 bases between. Study results and caveats: Summed frequency of shared TCR beta families picked out CMV carriers who also had the relevant HLA. Ex vivo, HLA-C-restricted CMV-specific TCR beta clonotypes prevailed over the rest of the response.

Regarding this clonotype: Its antigen is unidentified.

This receptor was obtained from a human donor in good health (CMV status not recorded). Some clones in this sample may be carry-over from other donors' samples. The rearrangement links TRBV7-3 to TRBJ2-2, with D unclear. Sequencing used PBMCs. CDR3 residues: CASSPEGYTGELFF. CDR3 bases: TGTGCCAGCAGCCCAGAAGGTTATACCGGGGAGCTGTTTTTT.